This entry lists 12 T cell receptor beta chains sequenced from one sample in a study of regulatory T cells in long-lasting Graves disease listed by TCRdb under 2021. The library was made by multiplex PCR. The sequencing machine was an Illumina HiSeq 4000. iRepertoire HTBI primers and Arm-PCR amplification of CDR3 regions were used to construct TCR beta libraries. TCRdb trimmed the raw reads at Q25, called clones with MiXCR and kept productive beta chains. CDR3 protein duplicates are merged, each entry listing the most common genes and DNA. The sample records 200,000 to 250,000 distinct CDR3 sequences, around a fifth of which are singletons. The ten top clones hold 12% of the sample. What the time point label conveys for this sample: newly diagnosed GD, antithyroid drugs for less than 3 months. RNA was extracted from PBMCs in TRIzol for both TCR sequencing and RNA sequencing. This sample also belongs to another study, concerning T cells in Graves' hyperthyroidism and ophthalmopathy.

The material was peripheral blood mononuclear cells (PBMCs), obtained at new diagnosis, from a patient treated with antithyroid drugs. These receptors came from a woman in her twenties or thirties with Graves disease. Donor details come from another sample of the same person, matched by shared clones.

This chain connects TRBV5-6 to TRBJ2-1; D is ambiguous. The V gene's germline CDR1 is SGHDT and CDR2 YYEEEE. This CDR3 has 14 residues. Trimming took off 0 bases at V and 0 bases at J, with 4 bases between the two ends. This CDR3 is CASSLGHSYNEQFF. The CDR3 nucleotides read TGTGCCAGCAGCTTGGGGCACTCCTACAATGAGCAGTTCTTC.

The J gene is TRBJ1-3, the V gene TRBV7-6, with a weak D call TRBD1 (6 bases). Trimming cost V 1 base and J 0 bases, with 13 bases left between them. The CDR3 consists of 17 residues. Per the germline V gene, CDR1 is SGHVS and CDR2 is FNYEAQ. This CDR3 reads CASSLERWDNSGNTIYF. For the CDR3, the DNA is TGTGCCAGCAGCTTAGAGAGATGGGACAACTCTGGAAACACCATATATTTT.

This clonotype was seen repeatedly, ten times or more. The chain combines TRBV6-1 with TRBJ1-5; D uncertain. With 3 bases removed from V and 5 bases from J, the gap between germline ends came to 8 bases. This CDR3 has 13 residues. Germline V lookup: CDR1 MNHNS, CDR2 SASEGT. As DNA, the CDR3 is TGTGCCAGCAGTGATCCGCCGTATCAGCCCCAGCATTTT. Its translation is CASSDPPYQPQHF.

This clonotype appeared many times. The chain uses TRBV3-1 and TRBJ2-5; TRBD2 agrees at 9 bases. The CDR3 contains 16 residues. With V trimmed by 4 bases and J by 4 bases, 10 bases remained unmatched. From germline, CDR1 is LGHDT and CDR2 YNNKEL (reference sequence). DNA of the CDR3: TGTGCCAGCAGCCCGGCGAGGCTAGCGGGGAGAGAGACCCAGTACTTC. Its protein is CASSPARLAGRETQYF.

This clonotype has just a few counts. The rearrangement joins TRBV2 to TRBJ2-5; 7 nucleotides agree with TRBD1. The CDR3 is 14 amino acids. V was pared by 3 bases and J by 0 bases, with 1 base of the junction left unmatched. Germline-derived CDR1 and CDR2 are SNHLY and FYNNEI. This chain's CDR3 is CASSEGQYQETQYF. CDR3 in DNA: TGTGCCAGCAGTGAGGGACAGTACCAAGAGACCCAGTACTTC.

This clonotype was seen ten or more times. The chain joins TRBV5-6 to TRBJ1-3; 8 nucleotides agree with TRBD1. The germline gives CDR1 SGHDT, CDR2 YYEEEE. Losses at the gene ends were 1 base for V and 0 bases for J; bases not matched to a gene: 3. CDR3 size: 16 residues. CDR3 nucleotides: TGTGCCAGCAGCTTGAACAGGGGGACCTCTGGAAACACCATATATTTT. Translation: CASSLNRGTSGNTIYF.

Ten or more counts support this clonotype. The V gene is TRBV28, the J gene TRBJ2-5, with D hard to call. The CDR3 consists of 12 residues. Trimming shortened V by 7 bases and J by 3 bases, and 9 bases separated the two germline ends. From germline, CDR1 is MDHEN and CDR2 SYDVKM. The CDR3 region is CASKGSKETQYF. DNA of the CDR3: TGTGCCAGCAAGGGTAGCAAAGAGACCCAGTACTTC.

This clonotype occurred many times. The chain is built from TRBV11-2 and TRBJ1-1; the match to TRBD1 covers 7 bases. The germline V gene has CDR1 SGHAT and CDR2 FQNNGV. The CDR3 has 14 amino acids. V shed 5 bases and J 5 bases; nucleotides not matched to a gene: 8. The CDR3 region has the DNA TGTGCCAGCAGCCGACAGGGAGGGGAGACTGAAGCTTTCTTT. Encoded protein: CASSRQGGETEAFF.

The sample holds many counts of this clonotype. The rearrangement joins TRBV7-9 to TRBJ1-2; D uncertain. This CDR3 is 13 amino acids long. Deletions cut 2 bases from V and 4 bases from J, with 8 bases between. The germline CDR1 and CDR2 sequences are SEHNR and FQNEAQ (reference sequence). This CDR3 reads CASSLTDTYGYTF. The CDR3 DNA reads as TGTGCCAGCAGCTTAACAGATACCTATGGCTACACCTTC.

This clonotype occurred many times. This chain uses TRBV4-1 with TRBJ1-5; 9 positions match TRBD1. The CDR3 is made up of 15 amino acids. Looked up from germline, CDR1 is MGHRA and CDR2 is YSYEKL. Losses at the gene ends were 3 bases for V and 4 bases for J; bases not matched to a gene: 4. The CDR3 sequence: CASSQGQGGNQPQHF. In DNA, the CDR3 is TGCGCCAGCAGCCAGGGACAGGGAGGGAATCAGCCCCAGCATTTT.

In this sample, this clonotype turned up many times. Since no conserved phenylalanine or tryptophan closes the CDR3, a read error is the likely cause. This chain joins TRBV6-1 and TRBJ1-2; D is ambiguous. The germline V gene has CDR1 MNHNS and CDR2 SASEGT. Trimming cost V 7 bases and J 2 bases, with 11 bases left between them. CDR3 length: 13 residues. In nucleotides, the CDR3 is TGTGCCAGCACCATGGGCATAAACTATGGCTACACCTCC. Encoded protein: CASTMGINYGYTS.

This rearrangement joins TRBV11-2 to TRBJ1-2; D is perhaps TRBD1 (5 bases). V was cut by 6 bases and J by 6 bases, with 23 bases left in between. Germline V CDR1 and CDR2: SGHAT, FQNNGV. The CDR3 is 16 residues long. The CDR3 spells CASSWDPGPGPDGYTF. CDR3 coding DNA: TGTGCCAGCAGTTGGGACCCGGGACCGGGACCGGATGGCTACACCTTC.